This T cell receptor (beta chain) was profiled in a study of blood T cell repertoires in COVID-19. Profiled with immunoSEQ multiplex PCR; TCRdb holds only in-frame clones, not every one. The sample consists of about 50,000 clones, roughly four fifths of them appearing once. By its share, this clone is medium-sized (0.01 to 0.1%). What was sequenced was peripheral blood. The source of this sequence is an elderly woman with COVID-19, enrolled during active disease.

CDR3 residues: CASSLAGGHLGYGYTF. The CDR3 nucleotides read TGTGCCAGCAGTTTAGCAGGGGGCCATTTAGGCTATGGCTACACCTTC. The chain uses TRBV27 and TRBJ1-2; 8 nucleotides match TRBD1. V lost 2 bases and J lost 4; bases outside the gene matches: 9. CDR1 is MNHEY and CDR2 is SMNVEV in the germline V gene (reference sequence). The CDR3 length is 16 residues.